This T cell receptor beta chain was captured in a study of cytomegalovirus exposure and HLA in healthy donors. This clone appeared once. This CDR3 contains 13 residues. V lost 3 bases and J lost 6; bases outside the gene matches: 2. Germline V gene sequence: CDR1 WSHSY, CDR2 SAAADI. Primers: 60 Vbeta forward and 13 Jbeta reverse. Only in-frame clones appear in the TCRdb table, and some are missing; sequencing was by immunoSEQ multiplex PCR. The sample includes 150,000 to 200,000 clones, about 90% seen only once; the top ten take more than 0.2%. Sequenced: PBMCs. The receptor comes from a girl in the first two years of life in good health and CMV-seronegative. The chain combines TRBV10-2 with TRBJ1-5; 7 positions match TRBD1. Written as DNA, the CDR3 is TGCGCCAGCAGTGACCAGGGGGGTCAGCCCCAGCATTTT. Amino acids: CASSDQGGQPQHF.